The 2 T cell receptor beta chains in this list originate from one sample, sequenced in a study of blood T cell repertoires in COVID-19. The assay was immunoSEQ multiplex PCR, and TCRdb's table has in-frame clones only and misses some. The sample gives 100,000 to 150,000 clones, about two thirds of which show up once; more than 0.75% is in the top ten. Sequencing used peripheral blood. The source is a human donor with acute or convalescent COVID-19. The donor label of this sample is uncertain.

The CDR3 sequence: CASSQGRADTQYF. Here the CDR3 DNA reads TGTGCCAGCAGCCAAGGGAGGGCGGATACGCAGTATTTT. This rearrangement joins TRBV3-1 (or the pseudogene TRBV3-2) to TRBJ2-3, with D maybe TRBD2 (6 bases). Germline loops: CDR1 LGHDT, CDR2 YNNKEL (reference sequence). CDR3 length: 13 residues. Deletions cut 1 base from V and 6 bases from J, with 8 bases between.

This clone was observed a single time. V is TRBV7-8 and J is TRBJ2-5; perhaps TRBD1 as D (7 bases). The CDR3 has 15 residues. CDR1 is SGHVS and CDR2 is FQNEAQ in the germline V gene. V was pared by 3 bases and J by 2 bases, with 13 bases between. The CDR3 region is CASSFGRGAQETQYF. The DNA for the CDR3 is TGTGCCAGCAGCTTTGGCAGGGGGGCTCAAGAGACCCAGTACTTC.